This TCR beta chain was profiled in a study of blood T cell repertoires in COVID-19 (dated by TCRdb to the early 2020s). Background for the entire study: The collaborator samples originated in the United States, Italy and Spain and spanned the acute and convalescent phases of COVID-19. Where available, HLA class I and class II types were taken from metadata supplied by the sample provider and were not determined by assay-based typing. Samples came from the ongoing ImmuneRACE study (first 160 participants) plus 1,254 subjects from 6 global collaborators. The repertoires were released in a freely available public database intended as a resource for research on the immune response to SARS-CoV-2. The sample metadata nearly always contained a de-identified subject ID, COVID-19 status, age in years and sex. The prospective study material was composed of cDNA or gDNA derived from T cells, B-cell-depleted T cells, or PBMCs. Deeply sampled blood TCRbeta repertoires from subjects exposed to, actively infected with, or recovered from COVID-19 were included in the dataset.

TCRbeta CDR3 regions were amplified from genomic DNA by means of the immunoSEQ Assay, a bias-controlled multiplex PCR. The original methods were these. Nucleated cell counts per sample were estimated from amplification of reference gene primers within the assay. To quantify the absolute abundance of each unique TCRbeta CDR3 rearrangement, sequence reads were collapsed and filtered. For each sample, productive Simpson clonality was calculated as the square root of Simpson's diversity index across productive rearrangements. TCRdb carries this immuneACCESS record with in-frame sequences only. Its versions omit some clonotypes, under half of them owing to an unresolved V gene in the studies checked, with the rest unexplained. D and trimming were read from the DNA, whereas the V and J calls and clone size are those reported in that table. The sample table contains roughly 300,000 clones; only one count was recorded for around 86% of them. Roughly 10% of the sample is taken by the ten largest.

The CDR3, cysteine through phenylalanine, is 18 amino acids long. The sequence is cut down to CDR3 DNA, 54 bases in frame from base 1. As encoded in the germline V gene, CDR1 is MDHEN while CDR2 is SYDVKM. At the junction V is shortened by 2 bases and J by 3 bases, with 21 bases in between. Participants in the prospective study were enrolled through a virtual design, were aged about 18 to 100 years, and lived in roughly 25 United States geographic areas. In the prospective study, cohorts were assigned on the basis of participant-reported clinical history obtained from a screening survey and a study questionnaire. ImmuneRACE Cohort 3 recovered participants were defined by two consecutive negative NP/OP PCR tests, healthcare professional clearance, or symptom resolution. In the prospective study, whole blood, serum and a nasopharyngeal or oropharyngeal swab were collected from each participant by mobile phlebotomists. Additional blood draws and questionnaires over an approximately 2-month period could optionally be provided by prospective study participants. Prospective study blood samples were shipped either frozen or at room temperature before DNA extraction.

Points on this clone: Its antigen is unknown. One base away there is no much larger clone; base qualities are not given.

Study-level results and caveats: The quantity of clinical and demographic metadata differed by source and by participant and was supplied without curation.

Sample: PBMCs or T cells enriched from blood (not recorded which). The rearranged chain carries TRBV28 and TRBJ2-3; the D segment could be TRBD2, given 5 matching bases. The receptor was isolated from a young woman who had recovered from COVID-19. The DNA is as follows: TGTGCCAGCAGTTTAACCCGCCCCGGGGAGTTGGGTACAGATACGCAGTATTTT. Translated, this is CASSLTRPGELGTDTQYF.